These 13 T cell receptor beta chains were sequenced from one sample in a study of cytomegalovirus exposure and HLA in healthy donors. 13 Jbeta primers and 60 Vbeta primers were used for the PCR. The protocol was immunoSEQ multiplex PCR, while the TCRdb copy is restricted to in-frame clones and leaves out a portion. The sample includes about 200,000 clones. The sample was PBMCs. The receptors were sampled from a boy between 5 and 17 years old in good health and CMV-seronegative.

This chain joins TRBV30 and TRBJ2-1; weak D call: TRBD2 (6 bases). The V end was cut by 3 bases, the J end by 0 bases, with 15 bases between. The CDR3 spans 16 residues. Germline V CDR1 and CDR2: GTSNPN, SVGIG (reference sequence). The CDR3 here is CAWRAGRSSSYNEQFF. In DNA form, the CDR3 reads TGTGCCTGGAGGGCGGGGAGGTCCAGCTCCTACAATGAGCAGTTCTTC.

The chain carries TRBV2 and TRBJ1-5, with 7 bases aligning to TRBD1. The length of the CDR3 is 15 residues. V lost 6 bases to trimming and J lost 3 bases; unmatched junction nucleotides: 8. Germline V gene data show CDR1 as SNHLY and CDR2 as FYNNEI. CDR3: CASSPTGPYNQPQHF. CDR3 sequence (DNA): TGTGCCAGCAGCCCGACAGGGCCCTACAATCAGCCCCAGCATTTT.

The chain links TRBV18 to TRBJ1-2; TRBD1 aligns across 8 bases. The length of the CDR3 is 13 residues. In germline, CDR1 is KGHSH, CDR2 LQKENI. The J segment lost 7 bases and the V segment lost 3 bases, leaving 4 bases of the junction unmatched. CDR3 sequence (DNA): TGTGCCAGCTCACCGGGACAGGAGTTTGGCTACACCTTC. Protein sequence: CASSPGQEFGYTF. Looking up the rest from reference TRBV18 and TRBJ1-2 gives the full variable domain: NAGVMQNPRHLVRRRGQEARLRCSPMKGHSHVYWYRQLPEEGLKFMVYLQKENIIDESGMPKERFSAEFPKEGPSILRIQQVVRGDSAAYFCASSPGQEFGYTFGSGTRLTVV.

The J gene is TRBJ2-1, the V gene TRBV18; the D gene is possibly TRBD1 (5 bases). The CDR3 contains 14 residues. Germline V CDR1 and CDR2: KGHSH, LQKENI. V lost 6 bases and J lost 4, with 13 bases in between. The chain's CDR3 is CASSFTDKYNEQFF. The CDR3 nucleotides read TGTGCCAGCTCCTTCACGGACAAGTACAATGAGCAGTTCTTC.

The rearrangement links TRBV6-5 to TRBJ1-1; no clear D. The ends were cut back, 4 bases at V and 3 bases at J, with 9 bases in the middle. There are 13 residues in the CDR3. Germline CDR1 reads MNHEY; CDR2 reads SVGAGI. CDR3 DNA: TGTGCCAGCAGTTCAGGTGGGTACACTGAAGCTTTCTTT. Protein: CASSSGGYTEAFF.

The chain joins TRBV6-5 to TRBJ1-4; a weak D match, TRBD1 (5 bases). The CDR3 sequence is 15 residues long. V shed 0 bases and J shed 6 bases, with 11 bases lying between them. Germline V lookup: CDR1 MNHEY, CDR2 SVGAGI. In DNA, the CDR3 is TGTGCCAGCAGTTACTCGGGGGGGGAAGATGAAAAACTGTTTTTT. This translates into CASSYSGGEDEKLFF.

CDR3 DNA: TGTGCCAGCAGCTTGGTAGTGGGACAGCAGCAGTACTTC. Amino acids: CASSLVVGQQQYF. The V and J genes are TRBV5-6 and TRBJ2-7; 7 positions match TRBD1. The CDR3 has 13 amino acids. The V gene end was trimmed by 0 bases and the J gene end by 8 bases; junction bases not matched to a gene: 5. Per germline, CDR1 SGHDT and CDR2 YYEEEE.

The chain recombines TRBV4-1 with TRBJ1-5; possible D gene TRBD1, 6 bases. Germline CDR1 is MGHRA and CDR2 is YSYEKL. The CDR3 has 19 residues. Between the trimmed V and J ends, which lost 4 bases and 0 bases, there was a span of 22 bases. The CDR3, as DNA: TGCGCCAGCAGCCGCAGTTTTTTCGGGGACACCTATAGCAATCAGCCCCAGCATTTT. Translation gives CASSRSFFGDTYSNQPQHF.

The chain joins TRBV5-4 to TRBJ2-2; 10 nucleotides match TRBD1. This CDR3 is built from 17 residues. Germline V lookup: CDR1 SGHNT, CDR2 YYREEE (reference sequence). Trimming cost V 7 bases and J 1 base; bases outside gene matches: 10. CDR3 nucleotides: TGTGCCAGCCTTAGACAGGGGGCACAACAGAACACCGGGGAGCTGTTTTTT. Amino acid sequence: CASLRQGAQQNTGELFF.

The V gene is TRBV30, the J gene TRBJ1-1; D may be TRBD1 (6 bases). Between the trimmed V and J ends, which lost 7 bases and 5 bases, there was a span of 11 bases. Germline V gene sequence: CDR1 GTSNPN, CDR2 SVGIG (reference sequence). The CDR3 runs 11 residues. CDR3 sequence: CAFRDITEAFF. CDR3 DNA sequence: TGTGCCTTCCGGGACATAACTGAAGCTTTCTTT. Looking up the rest from reference TRBV30 and TRBJ1-1 gives the full variable domain: SQTIHQWPATLVQPVGSPLSLECTVEGTSNPNLYWYRQAAGRGLQLLFYSVGIGQISSEVPQNLSASRPQDRQFILSSKKLLLSDSGFYLCAFRDITEAFFGQGTRLTVV.

V usage is TRBV7-9 and J usage is TRBJ2-1, with 10 bases that match TRBD1. The CDR3 covers 15 residues. V was pared by 6 bases and J by 7 bases, with 9 bases of the junction left unmatched. The V gene's germline CDR1 is SEHNR and CDR2 FQNEAQ (reference sequence). In DNA, the CDR3 is TGTGCCAGCAGAATCCCGGGGACAGGGGAAAATGAGCAGTTCTTC. Amino acids: CASRIPGTGENEQFF. The full variable domain, completed using reference TRBV7-9 and TRBJ2-1, is DTGVSQNPRHKITKRGQNVTFRCDPISEHNRLYWYRQTLGQGPEFLTYFQNEAQLEKSRLLSDRFSAERPKGSFSTLEIQRTEQGDSAMYLCASRIPGTGENEQFFGPGTRLTVL.

The chain couples TRBV19 to TRBJ1-3; 9 positions match TRBD1. The CDR3 is made up of 15 amino acids. The germline V gene encodes CDR1 LNHDA and CDR2 SQIVND (reference sequence). J lost 11 bases, V lost 2 bases, and 10 bases had no gene match. The CDR3 spells CASSITPTGGRAIYF. The CDR3 DNA reads TGTGCCAGTAGTATAACCCCCACAGGGGGCCGGGCCATATATTTT.

J is TRBJ1-5 and V is TRBV6-6; D gene ambiguous. Germline V gene data show CDR1 as MNHNY and CDR2 as SVGAGI (reference sequence). V lost 4 bases and J 7 bases, leaving 11 bases between the germline ends. CDR3 length: 13 amino acids. CDR3 amino acids: CASSLREGQPQHF. The DNA for the CDR3 is TGTGCCAGCAGTTTAAGGGAGGGACAGCCCCAGCATTTT.